This entry lists 25 T cell receptor beta chains sequenced from one sample in a study of PD-1 blockade in classical Hodgkin lymphoma. Assay used: immunoSEQ multiplex PCR; TCRdb lists only in-frame clones, some missing. This table holds tens of thousands of clones, 85% to 90% found once. Autologous stem cell transplantation was followed by relapse in every patient, and brentuximab vedotin exposure varied. Sequenced material: peripheral blood mononuclear cells (PBMCs), taken at baseline. The receptors originated from a human donor with classical Hodgkin lymphoma.

The chain employs TRBV10-3 and TRBJ2-3; no reliable D call. Germline V lookup: CDR1 ENHRY, CDR2 SYGVKD. The CDR3 runs to 12 residues. V gave up 3 bases and J gave up 8 bases, with 9 bases separating them. The CDR3 region has the DNA TGTGCCATCAGTGACCCCGCTTCTACGCAGTATTTT. Residues: CAISDPASTQYF.

V is TRBV15 and J is TRBJ2-5; D possibly uses TRBD1 or TRBD2 (7 bases each). The CDR3 extends over 17 amino acids. Germline CDR1 is LNHNV and CDR2 is YYDKDF (reference sequence). V dropped 1 base and J dropped 1 base, with 16 bases sitting between them. CDR3 DNA: TGTGCCACCAGCAGAGCAGCGGGGACAGCGGTCCAAGAGACCCAGTACTTC. Protein sequence: CATSRAAGTAVQETQYF.

The chain recombines TRBV4-3 with TRBJ2-3; 10 nucleotides align to TRBD2. Germline V gene data show CDR1 as LGHNA and CDR2 as YSLEER. The V segment lost 4 bases and the J segment 5 bases; nucleotides outside the gene matches: 6. The CDR3 extends over 15 amino acids. The CDR3 loop is CASSLLAGVRDTQYF. DNA for the CDR3: TGCGCCAGCAGCCTGCTAGCGGGAGTCCGAGATACGCAGTATTTT.

The rearrangement uses TRBV27 and TRBJ2-2, with D tentatively TRBD1 (6 bases). CDR1 and CDR2 (germline): MNHEY, SMNVEV (reference sequence). V was clipped by 8 bases and J by 2 bases, with 12 bases between them. This CDR3 has 14 amino acids. The CDR3 DNA reads as TGTGCCAGCTTGGGGGCGTTTAACACCGGGGAGCTGTTTTTT. Its translation is CASLGAFNTGELFF.

This clone is a singleton in its sample. V gene TRBV7-8 combines with J gene TRBJ2-3, with D possibly TRBD2 on 5 matching bases. The CDR3 extends over 12 amino acids. The germline V and J ends were trimmed by 5 bases and 6 bases, with 9 bases remaining between them. Germline V gene sequence: CDR1 SGHVS, CDR2 FQNEAQ. The CDR3 coding sequence is TGTGCCAGCAGCGAGGACTCGGATACGCAGTATTTT. As protein: CASSEDSDTQYF.

The V gene is TRBV4-3, the J gene TRBJ2-7; 7 nucleotides match TRBD2. V gave up 0 bases and J gave up 4 bases; unmatched junction bases: 12. The CDR3 has 17 residues. Germline V gene sequence: CDR1 LGHNA, CDR2 YSLEER. DNA for the CDR3: TGCGCCAGCAGCCAAGATGCGGGAGAACGTTTGCTGTACGAGCAGTACTTC. It codes for CASSQDAGERLLYEQYF.

This clone was observed a single time. The chain joins TRBV7-3 to TRBJ2-5, with a possible D match to TRBD2 (5 bases). The length of the CDR3 is 15 residues. Trimming stripped 0 bases from V and 5 bases from J, with 13 bases between. Germline CDR1 reads SGHTA; CDR2 reads FQGTGA. CDR3 coding DNA: TGTGCCAGCAGCTTAACGCGCGGGTGGGAGGAGACCCAGTACTTC. Translating it yields CASSLTRGWEETQYF.

The rearrangement uses TRBV6-6 and TRBJ1-2; D is possibly TRBD1 (5 bases). The CDR3 spans 12 residues. CDR1 and CDR2 from the germline V gene are MNHNY and SVGAGI (reference sequence). The V and J ends lost 7 bases and 8 bases respectively, with 14 bases between them. The CDR3 is CASNEGLYGYTF. CDR3 in DNA: TGTGCCAGCAATGAGGGACTCTACGGCTACACCTTC.

The chain joins TRBV7-2 to TRBJ2-5; D not certain. Trimming stripped 3 bases from V and 1 base from J, with 12 bases between. The CDR3 contains 15 residues. Germline V gives CDR1 SGHTA, CDR2 FQGNSA. The CDR3 DNA is TGTGCCAGCAGCTTTCGTAGGGCCTTCCAAGAGACCCAGTACTTC. Its translation: CASSFRRAFQETQYF.

The chain joins TRBV5-1 to TRBJ1-2; 7 bases match TRBD1. Germline loops: CDR1 SGHRS, CDR2 YFSETQ. The V segment lost 7 bases and the J segment 4 bases; nucleotides outside the gene matches: 13. The CDR3 extends over 15 amino acids. This CDR3 reads CASCPDRDQSYGYTF. CDR3 DNA sequence: TGCGCCAGCTGCCCTGACAGGGACCAAAGCTATGGCTACACCTTC.

The chain couples TRBV6-6 to TRBJ2-7; 7 nucleotides line up with TRBD1. Germline trimming cut 1 base from V and 2 bases from J; bases unmatched to any gene: 5. Germline V gene lookup returns CDR1 MNHNY and CDR2 SVGAGI (reference sequence). The CDR3 runs to 15 residues. CDR3 nucleotides: TGTGCCAGCAGTTACTTAACAGGGGCCCCCTACGAGCAGTACTTC. Translation: CASSYLTGAPYEQYF.

The rearrangement uses TRBV7-9 and TRBJ2-2; weak D call: TRBD2 (5 bases). V was clipped by 2 bases and J by 6 bases, with 7 bases between them. Germline values: CDR1 SEHNR, CDR2 FQNEAQ (reference sequence). The CDR3 is 13 amino acids. CDR3 coding DNA: TGTGCCAGCAGCTTACTAGCACCCGGGGAGCTGTTTTTT. As protein: CASSLLAPGELFF.

This chain connects TRBV6-1 to TRBJ2-1; TRBD1 agrees at 7 bases. Germline CDR1 is MNHNS and CDR2 is SASEGT. Trimming took 9 bases from V and 0 from J; bases not matched to a gene: 8. The CDR3 contains 15 residues. CDR3 protein: CASSPGQSSYNEQFF. DNA of the CDR3: TGTGCCAGTAGTCCGGGACAGAGCTCCTACAATGAGCAGTTCTTC.

The V and J genes are TRBV5-1 and TRBJ2-2, with TRBD1 matching over 7 bases. Germline V CDR1 and CDR2: SGHRS, YFSETQ. CDR3 length equals 15 residues. Trimming cost V 0 bases and J 6 bases; bases outside gene matches: 5. CDR3 DNA sequence: TGCGCCAGCAGCTTGGGACAGGGTATCTCCGGGGAGCTGTTTTTT. Protein: CASSLGQGISGELFF.

This clone appeared a few times. The rearrangement joins TRBV19 to TRBJ1-2, with TRBD1 as a possible D gene (5 bases). From germline, CDR1 is LNHDA and CDR2 SQIVND (reference sequence). The germline V and J ends were trimmed by 9 bases and 8 bases, with 19 bases remaining between them. This CDR3 spans 13 amino acids. The CDR3 sequence: CASSYQGVGGYTF. DNA of the CDR3: TGTGCCAGCTCATATCAGGGAGTAGGGGGCTACACCTTC.

The chain recombines TRBV10-3 with TRBJ2-1; possibly TRBD1 or TRBD2 for D (6 bases each). The CDR3 runs to 15 residues. The germline V gene has CDR1 ENHRY and CDR2 SYGVKD. The V end was cut by 4 bases, the J end by 9 bases, with 19 bases between. In nucleotides, the CDR3 is TGTGCCATCAGTGGAGGGGGACTGACGAACGGTGAGCAGTTCTTC. It yields the protein CAISGGGLTNGEQFF.

V usage is TRBV5-1 and J usage is TRBJ2-2, with D maybe TRBD2 (5 bases). CDR1 SGHRS and CDR2 YFSETQ come from the germline V gene. The V end was cut by 8 bases, the J end by 4 bases, with 15 bases between. The CDR3 consists of 14 residues. The CDR3 bases are TGCGCCAGTGGGGAGCCGGATCGCACCGGGGAGCTGTTTTTT. Translated, it gives CASGEPDRTGELFF.

The gene calls are TRBV5-5 and TRBJ1-4; TRBD1 is a possible D gene (6 bases). The germline gives CDR1 SGHKS, CDR2 YYEKEE (reference sequence). The CDR3 is 14 residues long. Trimming took off 0 bases at V and 7 bases at J, with 10 bases between the two ends. This CDR3 is CASSLGAGVEKLFF. CDR3 coding DNA: TGTGCCAGCAGCTTGGGTGCAGGGGTTGAAAAACTGTTTTTT.

The rearrangement uses TRBV6-5 and TRBJ2-7; 7 positions match TRBD1. The ends lost 2 bases at V and 2 bases at J; junction bases unmatched: 3. Germline-derived CDR1 and CDR2 are MNHEY and SVGAGI. This CDR3 region has 14 residues. CDR3 coding DNA: TGTGCCAGCAGTTACAGGGACAGTACCTACGAGCAGTACTTC. As protein: CASSYRDSTYEQYF.

The chain employs TRBV25-1 and TRBJ2-1; the D is unclear. Trimming pared 5 bases from V and 10 bases from J, leaving 6 bases between. The CDR3 sequence is 10 residues long. The V gene's germline CDR1 is MGHDK and CDR2 SYGVNS. In DNA, the CDR3 is TGTGCCAGCAGTTCCCGAGAGCAGTTCTTC. Protein sequence: CASSSREQFF. The full variable domain, rest sourced from reference TRBV25-1 and TRBJ2-1, is EADIYQTPRYLVIGTGKKITLECSQTMGHDKMYWYQQDPGMELHLIHYSYGVNSTEKGDLSSESTVSRIRTEHFPLTLESARPSHTSQYLCASSSREQFFGPGTRLTVL.

The gene calls are TRBV28 and TRBJ2-7; TRBD2 aligns across 9 bases. Trimming removed 3 bases from V and 1 base from J; junction bases left unmatched: 13. CDR1 is MDHEN and CDR2 is SYDVKM in the germline V gene. The CDR3 runs 18 residues. The CDR3 nucleotides read TGTGCCAGCAGTTTCCGGGGATTTAGCGGGAGAAGGTCCTACGAGCAGTACTTC. Protein: CASSFRGFSGRRSYEQYF.

The V and J genes are TRBV11-2 and TRBJ2-6; D is ambiguous. Trimming pared 5 bases from V and 0 bases from J, leaving 14 bases between. Per germline, CDR1 SGHAT and CDR2 FQNNGV. The CDR3 extends over 17 amino acids. The CDR3 region is CASSPSLPRSGANVLTF. The CDR3 DNA sequence: TGTGCCAGCAGCCCCTCACTCCCCCGCTCTGGGGCCAACGTCCTGACTTTC.

The J gene is TRBJ2-1, the V gene TRBV19; 8 bases agree with TRBD2. Germline V gives CDR1 LNHDA, CDR2 SQIVND (reference sequence). The CDR3 extends over 17 amino acids. Losses at the gene ends were 2 bases for V and 2 bases for J; bases not matched to a gene: 8. CDR3: CASSIYEIAGPYNEQFF. The CDR3 DNA is TGTGCCAGTAGTATATATGAGATAGCGGGACCCTACAATGAGCAGTTCTTC. Full variable domain (missing parts from reference TRBV19 and TRBJ2-1): DGGITQSPKYLFRKEGQNVTLSCEQNLNHDAMYWYRQDPGQGLRLIYYSQIVNDFQKGDIAEGYSVSREKKESFPLTVTSAQKNPTAFYLCASSIYEIAGPYNEQFFGPGTRLTVL.

The genes are TRBV2 and TRBJ1-5; 9 bases map to TRBD1. Germline CDR1 SNHLY, CDR2 FYNNEI. The V gene end was trimmed by 6 bases and the J gene end by 6 bases; junction bases not matched to a gene: 6. The CDR3 consists of 14 residues. The chain's CDR3 is CASRGTGGFQPQHF. In nucleotides, the CDR3 is TGTGCCAGCAGAGGTACAGGGGGCTTTCAGCCCCAGCATTTT. Full variable domain (remainder filled in from reference TRBV2 and TRBJ1-5): EPEVTQTPSHQVTQMGQEVILRCVPISNHLYFYWYRQILGQKVEFLVSFYNNEISEKSEIFDDQFSVERPDGSNFTLKIRSTKLEDSAMYFCASRGTGGFQPQHFGDGTRLSIL.

This sequence joins TRBV7-9 and TRBJ1-6, with a tentative D call TRBD1 (5 bases). There are 17 residues in the CDR3. Trimming left V 4 bases short and J 4 bases short, with 17 bases between. CDR1 is SEHNR and CDR2 is FQNEAQ in the germline V gene (reference sequence). The CDR3 region is CASSSGTLANYNSPLHF. The CDR3 DNA reads TGTGCCAGCAGCTCGGGGACCCTCGCTAATTATAATTCACCCCTCCACTTT.